Listed here are 23 T cell receptor beta chains from one sample, sequenced in a study of T cells in Graves' hyperthyroidism and ophthalmopathy. The investigators amplified TCR beta CDR3 regions from RNA transcripts. First-round RT-PCR of the TCR CDR3 relied on the HTBI primer set. TCRdb re-derived calls from the multiplex PCR reads in MiXCR, one entry per CDR3 protein. The sample holds around 180,000 distinct CDR3 sequences, around 15% seen once. The sequencing input was blood. The receptors were gathered from a woman in her forties or fifties with Graves' hyperthyroidism.

This clonotype was counted many times. This chain links TRBV7-9 with TRBJ2-5; 10 positions match TRBD1. The V gene end was trimmed by 5 bases and the J gene end by 4 bases; junction bases not matched to a gene: 1. This CDR3 has 13 amino acids. CDR1 and CDR2 from the germline V gene are SEHNR and FQNEAQ (reference sequence). CDR3 in amino acids: CASSRDRGETQYF. The CDR3 DNA reads TGTGCCAGCAGCCGGGACAGGGGAGAGACCCAGTACTTC.

In regard to this clonotype: An end of the junction does not agree with germline; a read error may underlie this. The chain recombines TRBV9 with TRBJ1-4; D gene ambiguous. Germline CDR1 SGDLS, CDR2 YYNGEE. The CDR3 runs to 14 residues. CDR3 residues: CANSVEGRREKLFF. The CDR3, as DNA: TGTGCCAACAGCGTAGAAGGAAGGAGAGAAAAACTGTTTTTT.

The chain carries TRBV18 and TRBJ2-7; D is uncertain. Germline CDR1 and CDR2: KGHSH and LQKENI. The CDR3 spans 14 residues. Trimming took off 1 base at V and 1 base at J, with 8 bases between the two ends. CDR3 in amino acids: CASSPRLGSYEQYF. CDR3 DNA: TGTGCCAGCTCACCACGGTTAGGATCCTACGAGCAGTACTTC.

This clonotype has ten or more counts. V usage is TRBV6-6 and J usage is TRBJ2-1; TRBD1 aligns across 7 bases. This CDR3 is built from 16 residues. CDR1 is MNHNY and CDR2 is SVGAGI in the germline V gene (reference sequence). Losses at the gene ends were 2 bases for V and 0 bases for J; bases not matched to a gene: 4. CDR3 protein: CASSYKQGSSYNEQFF. CDR3 DNA: TGTGCCAGCAGTTACAAACAGGGGAGCTCCTACAATGAGCAGTTCTTC.

This clonotype was picked up many times. This rearrangement joins TRBV27 to TRBJ2-1, with a possible D match to TRBD2 (5 bases). The CDR3 is 13 amino acids. V lost 2 bases, J lost 7 bases, and 9 bases lay in between. Germline-derived CDR1 and CDR2 are MNHEY and SMNVEV (reference sequence). CDR3 DNA sequence: TGTGCCAGCAGTTTAGAGGGTTGGAATGAGCAGTTCTTC. It translates to CASSLEGWNEQFF.

This clonotype was seen more than once but under ten times. This chain connects TRBV10-1 to TRBJ1-1; 7 nucleotides line up with TRBD1. The germline gives CDR1 WNHNN, CDR2 SYGVQD (reference sequence). The CDR3 consists of 14 residues. The ends lost 3 bases at V and 2 bases at J; junction bases unmatched: 3. In DNA, the CDR3 is TGCGCCAGCAGTGACAGGGACAGAAACACTGAAGCTTTCTTT. Protein: CASSDRDRNTEAFF.

This clonotype occurred many times. The V call is TRBV28, the J call TRBJ2-5; 10 bases are a match to TRBD2. Germline V CDR1 and CDR2: MDHEN, SYDVKM. The CDR3 consists of 14 residues. V was pared by 6 bases and J by 5 bases, with 6 bases of the junction left unmatched. The CDR3 coding sequence is TGTGCCAGCAGAGCGGGGGGGCAGGGTGAGACCCAGTACTTC. This gives the protein CASRAGGQGETQYF.

With regard to this clonotype: A much larger clone is a single base away; this may be a read error. The chain combines TRBV12-3 or TRBV12-4 with TRBJ2-3, with 10 bases identical to TRBD1. The junction had 9 bases not matched to a gene; V was cut back by 7 bases and J by 14 bases. CDR3 length: 12 residues. CDR3 protein: CASNLGQGFGYF. The DNA of the CDR3 is TGTGCCAGCAACCTGGGACAGGGGTTTGGGTATTTT.

This clonotype occurred many times. This chain links TRBV27 with TRBJ2-5; the match to TRBD2 covers 7 bases. V dropped 8 bases and J dropped 3; count of bases not matched to a gene: 6. The CDR3 runs 13 residues. Germline lookup yields CDR1 MNHEY and CDR2 SMNVEV (reference sequence). CDR3 residues: CASQRGREETQYF. The CDR3 nucleotides are TGTGCCAGCCAGCGGGGAAGGGAAGAGACCCAGTACTTC.

This clonotype was counted at least ten times. V usage is TRBV2 and J usage is TRBJ2-7; D could derive from TRBD1 or TRBD2 (5 bases each). V lost 9 bases and J lost 2, with 14 bases in between. Germline V gives CDR1 SNHLY, CDR2 FYNNEI. There are 13 residues in the CDR3. CDR3 in amino acids: CARGRGVTYEQYF. The CDR3 bases are TGTGCCAGAGGGCGAGGGGTTACCTACGAGCAGTACTTC.

Ten or more counts support this clonotype. The genes are TRBV7-9 and TRBJ2-3; tentatively, D is TRBD2 (6 bases). The CDR3 totals 14 residues. Trimming left V 1 base short and J 10 bases short, with 15 bases between. Germline assignment: CDR1 SEHNR and CDR2 FQNEAQ (reference sequence). Written as DNA, the CDR3 is TGTGCCAGCAGCTTAGGAACGGGGAGGCCATCGCAGTATTTT. This codes for CASSLGTGRPSQYF.

This clonotype was picked up a small number of times. The junction does not match germline at one end; this may be a read error. The rearrangement joins TRBV7-2 to TRBJ1-1; D gene ambiguous. Germline CDR1 reads SGHTA; CDR2 reads FQGNSA. CDR3 size: 13 residues. The CDR3 DNA reads as TGTGCCAGCAGCTTAGGAGTGAACACTGAAGCTTCCTTT. Its protein is CASSLGVNTEASF.

This clonotype was counted ten times or more. The genes are TRBV10-3 and TRBJ1-6; D may be TRBD1 (6 bases). Trimming took off 2 bases at V and 7 bases at J, with 9 bases between the two ends. CDR1 is ENHRY and CDR2 is SYGVKD in the germline V gene. This CDR3 spans 14 amino acids. The CDR3 sequence is CAISERQDNSPLHF. CDR3 DNA: TGTGCCATCAGTGAGCGACAGGACAATTCACCCCTCCACTTT.

This clonotype showed up many times. The rearrangement links TRBV5-6 to TRBJ1-1, with D hard to call. V lost 5 bases and J lost 4, with 12 bases in between. Germline V gene data show CDR1 as SGHDT and CDR2 as YYEEEE. This CDR3 region has 13 residues. The CDR3 nucleotides are TGTGCCAGCAGGCAATGGGGTAGCACTGAAGCTTTCTTT. Translated: CASRQWGSTEAFF.

This clonotype has a count of ten or more. The chain carries TRBV7-9 and TRBJ1-6; 8 bases match TRBD1. This CDR3 spans 15 amino acids. The ends lost 7 bases at V and 3 bases at J; junction bases unmatched: 5. CDR1 and CDR2 from the germline V gene are SEHNR and FQNEAQ (reference sequence). This chain's CDR3 is CASISTGVYNSPLHF. The CDR3 DNA follows: TGTGCCAGCATCTCGACAGGGGTCTATAATTCACCCCTCCACTTT.

This clonotype was seen a few times. The V and J genes are TRBV5-6 and TRBJ1-3; the D gene is possibly TRBD1 (5 bases). The CDR3 extends over 16 amino acids. Trimming shortened V by 4 bases and J by 3 bases, and 17 bases separated the two germline ends. CDR1 and CDR2 (germline): SGHDT, YYEEEE. For the CDR3, the DNA is TGTGCCAGCAGCCGCCCGGGACCCTCAGGTGGAAACACCATATATTTT. It specifies CASSRPGPSGGNTIYF. The whole variable domain, filled in from reference TRBV5-6 and TRBJ1-3, reads DAGVTQSPTHLIKTRGQQVTLRCSPKSGHDTVSWYQQALGQGPQFIFQYYEEEERQRGNFPDRFSGHQFPNYSSELNVNALLLGDSALYLCASSRPGPSGGNTIYFGEGSWLTVV.

As DNA, the CDR3 is TGTGCCAGCAGCGTCGGCCGCCCTGGGGCCAACGTCCTGACTTTC. This gives the protein CASSVGRPGANVLTF. The chain employs TRBV9 and TRBJ2-6; D uncertain. This CDR3 region has 15 residues. Germline V gene data show CDR1 as SGDLS and CDR2 as YYNGEE. V was clipped by 2 bases and J by 2 bases, with 8 bases between them.

This clonotype was picked up a small number of times. The chain employs TRBV20-1 and TRBJ1-2, with TRBD1 matching over 8 bases. Germline CDR1 DFQATT, CDR2 SNEGSKA (reference sequence). CDR3 length: 13 amino acids. This CDR3 reads CTPGTGRYGVYTF. CDR3 in DNA: TGCACCCCCGGGACAGGAAGATATGGCGTCTACACCTTC.

This rearrangement joins TRBV6-1 to TRBJ2-7; D not certain. Deletions cut 10 bases from V and 0 bases from J, with 13 bases between. The CDR3 length is 13 residues. From germline, CDR1 is MNHNS and CDR2 SASEGT. The CDR3 sequence: CATSRRSSYEQYF. CDR3 nucleotides: TGTGCCACCTCTCGCCGGAGCTCCTACGAGCAGTACTTC.

At least ten counts were recorded for this clonotype. The chain links TRBV7-9 to TRBJ2-5; the D is unclear. From germline, CDR1 is SEHNR and CDR2 FQNEAQ (reference sequence). Trimming cost V 3 bases and J 2 bases, with 7 bases left between them. The CDR3 sequence is 13 residues long. CDR3: CASSFSGQETQYF. CDR3 DNA sequence: TGTGCCAGCAGCTTCAGTGGTCAAGAGACCCAGTACTTC. The variable domain in full, with the rest retrieved from reference TRBV7-9 and TRBJ2-5, is DTGVSQNPRHKITKRGQNVTFRCDPISEHNRLYWYRQTLGQGPEFLTYFQNEAQLEKSRLLSDRFSAERPKGSFSTLEIQRTEQGDSAMYLCASSFSGQETQYFGPGTRLLVL.

There are many counts of this clonotype. Here the CDR3 reads CSARSGGPGTEAFF. The CDR3 nucleotides are TGCAGTGCTAGGTCAGGGGGTCCCGGCACTGAAGCTTTCTTT. The chain joins TRBV20-1 to TRBJ1-1; 7 nucleotides match TRBD1. V dropped 3 bases and J dropped 4; count of bases not matched to a gene: 8. The germline V gene encodes CDR1 DFQATT and CDR2 SNEGSKA (reference sequence). This CDR3 is built from 14 residues.

Details on this clonotype: A much larger clone lies a single base off, so this may be a read error. The J gene is TRBJ1-4, the V gene TRBV12-3 or TRBV12-4; D gene ambiguous. Trimming left V 1 base short and J 8 bases short, with 14 bases between. This CDR3 spans 15 amino acids. Written as DNA, the CDR3 is TGTGCCAGCAGTTTAGATCCCAGCTTGAGGGAAAAACTGTTTTTT. This sequence encodes CASSLDPSLREKLFF.

Many counts were recorded for this clonotype. The V gene is TRBV13, the J gene TRBJ1-2; no definite D call. This CDR3 contains 14 residues. V dropped 7 bases and J dropped 1 base, with 13 bases sitting between them. Looked up from germline, CDR1 is PRHDT and CDR2 is FYEKMQ (reference sequence). The CDR3 DNA reads as TGTGCCAGCACGGAGAGGTCCCTTAACTATGGCTACACCTTC. Protein sequence: CASTERSLNYGYTF. Full variable domain (missing parts from reference TRBV13 and TRBJ1-2): AAGVIQSPRHLIKEKRETATLKCYPIPRHDTVYWYQQGPGQDPQFLISFYEKMQSDKGSIPDRFSAQQFSDYHSELNMSSLELGDSALYFCASTERSLNYGYTFGSGTRLTVV.